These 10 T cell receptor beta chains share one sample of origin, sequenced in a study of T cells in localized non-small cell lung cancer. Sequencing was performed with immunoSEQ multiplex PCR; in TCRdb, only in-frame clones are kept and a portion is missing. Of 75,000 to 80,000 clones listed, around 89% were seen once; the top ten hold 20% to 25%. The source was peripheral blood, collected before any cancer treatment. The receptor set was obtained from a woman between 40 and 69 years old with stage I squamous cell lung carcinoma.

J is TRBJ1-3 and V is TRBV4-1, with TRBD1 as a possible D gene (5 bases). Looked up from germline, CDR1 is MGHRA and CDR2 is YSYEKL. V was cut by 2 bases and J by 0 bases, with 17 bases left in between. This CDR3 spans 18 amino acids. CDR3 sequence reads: CASSQTFGAGVSGNTIYF. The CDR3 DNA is TGCGCCAGCAGCCAAACCTTTGGGGCGGGCGTCTCTGGAAACACCATATATTTT.

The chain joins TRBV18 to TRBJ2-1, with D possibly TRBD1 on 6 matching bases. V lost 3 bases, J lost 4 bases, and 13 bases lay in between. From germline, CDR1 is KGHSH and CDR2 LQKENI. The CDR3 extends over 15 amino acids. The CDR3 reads CASSPRQDSYNEQFF. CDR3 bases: TGTGCCAGCTCACCGAGACAGGATTCATACAATGAGCAGTTCTTC.

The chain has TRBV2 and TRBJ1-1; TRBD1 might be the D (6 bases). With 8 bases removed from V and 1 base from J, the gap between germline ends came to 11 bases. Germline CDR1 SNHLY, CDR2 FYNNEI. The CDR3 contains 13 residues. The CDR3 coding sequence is TGTGCCAGCCAGGGGCATCCGAACACTGAAGCTTTCTTT. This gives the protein CASQGHPNTEAFF. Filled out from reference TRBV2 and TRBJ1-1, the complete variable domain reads EPEVTQTPSHQVTQMGQEVILRCVPISNHLYFYWYRQILGQKVEFLVSFYNNEISEKSEIFDDQFSVERPDGSNFTLKIRSTKLEDSAMYFCASQGHPNTEAFFGQGTRLTVV.

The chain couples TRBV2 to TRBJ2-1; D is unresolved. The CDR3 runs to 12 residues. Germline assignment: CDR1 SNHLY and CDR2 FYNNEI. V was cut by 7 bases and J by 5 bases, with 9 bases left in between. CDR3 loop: CASTRFNNEQFF. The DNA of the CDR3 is TGTGCCAGCACCAGGTTTAACAATGAGCAGTTCTTC.

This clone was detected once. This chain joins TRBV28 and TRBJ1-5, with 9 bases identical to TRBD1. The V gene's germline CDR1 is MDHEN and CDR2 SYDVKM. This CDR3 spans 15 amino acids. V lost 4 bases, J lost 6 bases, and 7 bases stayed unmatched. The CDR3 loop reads CASSSYTGGGQPQHF. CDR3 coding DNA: TGTGCCAGCAGTTCCTACACAGGGGGCGGTCAGCCCCAGCATTTT.

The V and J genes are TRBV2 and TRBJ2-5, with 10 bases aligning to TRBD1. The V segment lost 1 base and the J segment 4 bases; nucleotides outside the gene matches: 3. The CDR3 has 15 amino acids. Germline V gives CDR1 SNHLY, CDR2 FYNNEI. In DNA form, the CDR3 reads TGTGCCAGCAGTGAAGGGGACAGGGGTGGAGAGACCCAGTACTTC. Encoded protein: CASSEGDRGGETQYF.

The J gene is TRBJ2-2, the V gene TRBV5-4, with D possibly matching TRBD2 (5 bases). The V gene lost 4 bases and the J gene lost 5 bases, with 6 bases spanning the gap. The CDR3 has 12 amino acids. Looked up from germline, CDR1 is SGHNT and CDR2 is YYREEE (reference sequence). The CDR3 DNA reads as TGTGCCAGCAGCACTAGTACCGGGGAGCTGTTTTTT. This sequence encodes CASSTSTGELFF.

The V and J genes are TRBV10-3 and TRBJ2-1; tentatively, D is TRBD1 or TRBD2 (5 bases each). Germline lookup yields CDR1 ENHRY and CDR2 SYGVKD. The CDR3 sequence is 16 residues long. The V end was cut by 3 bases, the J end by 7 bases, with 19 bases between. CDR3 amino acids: CAISDPPSGTGNEQFF. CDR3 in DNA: TGTGCCATCAGTGACCCTCCGTCCGGGACGGGAAATGAGCAGTTCTTC.

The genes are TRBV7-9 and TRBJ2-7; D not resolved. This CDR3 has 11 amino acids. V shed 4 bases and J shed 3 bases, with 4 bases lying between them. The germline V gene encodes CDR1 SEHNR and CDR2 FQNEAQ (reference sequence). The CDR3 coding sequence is TGTGCCAGCAGCTGGAACTACGAGCAGTACTTC. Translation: CASSWNYEQYF.

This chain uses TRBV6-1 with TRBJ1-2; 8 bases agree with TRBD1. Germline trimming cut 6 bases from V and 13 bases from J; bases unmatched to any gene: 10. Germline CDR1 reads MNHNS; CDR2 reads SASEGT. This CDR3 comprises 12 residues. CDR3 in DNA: TGTGCCAGCAGCAACGGACAGGGTACCTCCACCTTC. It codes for CASSNGQGTSTF.